These 14 T cell receptor beta chains were sequenced from one sample in a study of post-analysis software for immune sequencing data. Presence of unique molecular identifiers characterized the TCR beta cDNA libraries. TCRdb processed the PCR reads anew with MiXCR; each CDR3 protein has one entry. Here the sample spans approximately 730,000 distinct CDR3 sequences, about 32% being singletons. No antigen has been assigned to these receptors. The study, taken as a whole, reports: Higher frequency in patients than in controls was seen for about 5 TRBV segments, with TRBV5-6, TRBV5-1 and TRBV20-1 among them.

Sequencing input: blood. The source is a girl between 5 and 17 years old with multiple sclerosis.

This clonotype was observed a handful of times. The chain is built from TRBV15 and TRBJ2-3; the D gene is possibly TRBD2 (5 bases). Germline V gene sequence: CDR1 LNHNV, CDR2 YYDKDF (reference sequence). The CDR3 consists of 14 residues. The V end was cut by 4 bases, the J end by 2 bases, with 10 bases between. Written as DNA, the CDR3 is TGTGCCACCAGCAACGGGGAAACCACAGATACGCAGTATTTT. It codes for CATSNGETTDTQYF.

Only a few counts were recorded for this clonotype. The chain has TRBV3-1 and TRBJ2-1, with D perhaps TRBD2 (6 bases). Per the germline V gene, CDR1 is LGHDT and CDR2 is YNNKEL (reference sequence). The ends were cut back, 6 bases at V and 8 bases at J, with 11 bases in the middle. The CDR3 extends over 12 amino acids. CDR3 in DNA: TGTGCCAGCAGTCGGGACTTCTATGAGCAGTTCTTC. Its protein is CASSRDFYEQFF.

The CDR3 spells CASSLKGVYGYTF. DNA for the CDR3: TGTGCCAGCAGTTTAAAGGGCGTCTATGGCTACACCTTC. The gene calls are TRBV12-3 or TRBV12-4 and TRBJ1-2; D unclear. This CDR3 has 13 amino acids. V dropped 2 bases and J dropped 4 bases, with 8 bases sitting between them.

This clonotype was seen a few times. The chain joins TRBV11-2 to TRBJ1-6; no clear D gene. Germline CDR1 and CDR2: SGHAT and FQNNGV. Deletions cut 1 base from V and 13 bases from J, with 8 bases between. The CDR3 spans 12 residues. The CDR3 bases are TGTGCCAGCAGCTTAGGTGGGAGGCCCCTCCACTTT. Translated: CASSLGGRPLHF.

This clonotype was observed many times. The V gene is TRBV7-2, the J gene TRBJ2-5, with 11 bases matching TRBD2. The CDR3 spans 14 residues. The V segment lost 3 bases and the J segment 5 bases; nucleotides outside the gene matches: 2. Per the germline V gene, CDR1 is SGHTA and CDR2 is FQGNSA. The CDR3 coding sequence is TGTGCCAGCAGCTTTAGCGGGAGGGGGGAGACCCAGTACTTC. It is translated as CASSFSGRGETQYF.

V is TRBV5-1 and J is TRBJ2-1; D call uncertain. This CDR3 has 15 residues. Trimming stripped 4 bases from V and 1 base from J, with 12 bases between. Germline CDR1 reads SGHRS; CDR2 reads YFSETQ. In DNA, the CDR3 is TGCGCCAGCAGCCTGGAGACGGTTTCCTACAATGAGCAGTTCTTC. Amino acid sequence: CASSLETVSYNEQFF.

The V and J genes are TRBV9 and TRBJ1-2; unclear D gene. In germline, CDR1 is SGDLS, CDR2 YYNGEE. The CDR3 has 13 residues. V lost 0 bases and J 4 bases, leaving 7 bases between the germline ends. The CDR3 here is CASSVDRSYGYTF. CDR3 in DNA: TGTGCCAGCAGCGTAGATCGGAGCTATGGCTACACCTTC.

The CDR3 region has the DNA TGTGCCAGCAGCGCCGATTACGAGCAGTACTTC. This encodes CASSADYEQYF. The genes are TRBV5-6 and TRBJ2-7; D is unresolved. Germline CDR1 is SGHDT and CDR2 is YYEEEE. The CDR3 covers 11 residues. V was trimmed by 4 bases and J by 4 bases, leaving 6 bases between them. Drawing the rest from reference TRBV5-6 and TRBJ2-7, the complete variable domain is DAGVTQSPTHLIKTRGQQVTLRCSPKSGHDTVSWYQQALGQGPQFIFQYYEEEERQRGNFPDRFSGHQFPNYSSELNVNALLLGDSALYLCASSADYEQYFGPGTRLTVT.

In its sample, this clonotype was seen a few times. This rearrangement joins TRBV6-1 to TRBJ1-5; D is unclear. Deletions cut 6 bases from V and 3 bases from J, with 9 bases between. Germline values: CDR1 MNHNS, CDR2 SASEGT. This CDR3 contains 13 residues. The chain's CDR3 is CASRWQNNQPQHF. For the CDR3, the DNA is TGTGCCAGCAGGTGGCAAAACAATCAGCCCCAGCATTTT.

On this clonotype: A read error may account for a junction end that differs from germline. The V and J genes are TRBV6-2 or TRBV6-3 and TRBJ2-1, with 7 bases that match TRBD2. The length of the CDR3 is 14 residues. From germline, CDR1 is MNHEY and CDR2 SVGEGT. The CDR3 nucleotides are TGTGCCAGCGGTTACTCGGGACTATACAATGAGCAGTTCTTC. It specifies CASGYSGLYNEQFF.

This clonotype was found a few times. One junction end disagrees with the germline gene, perhaps due to a read error. This CDR3 is CASSPSTGLQETQYF. CDR3 DNA: TGTGCTAGCAGCCCAAGTACAGGGCTCCAAGAGACCCAGTACTTC. The V gene is TRBV7-7, the J gene TRBJ2-7; D may be TRBD1 (6 bases). The end of the DNA aligns better with TRBJ2-5, so the J call may be wrong. The CDR3 has 15 amino acids. CDR1 SSHAT and CDR2 FNYEAQ come from the germline V gene (reference sequence).

This chain joins TRBV15 and TRBJ2-1; TRBD1 aligns across 9 bases. The CDR3 has 16 residues. After removal of 3 bases from V and 5 bases from J, the junction contained 8 bases not matched to a gene. The germline V gene has CDR1 LNHNV and CDR2 YYDKDF (reference sequence). The CDR3 is CATSRAGQGRDNEQFF. CDR3 coding DNA: TGTGCCACCAGCAGGGCAGGACAGGGGCGAGACAATGAGCAGTTCTTC.

The V and J genes are TRBV6-5 and TRBJ2-5; maybe TRBD1 (6 bases). The length of the CDR3 is 15 residues. V lost 0 bases, J lost 7 bases, and 15 bases lay in between. Germline values: CDR1 MNHEY, CDR2 SVGAGI. The CDR3 region is CASSYSQGPFGTQYF. DNA for the CDR3: TGTGCCAGCAGTTACTCGCAGGGGCCCTTTGGGACCCAGTACTTC.

The chain's CDR3 is CASSTGTGGSYNEQFF. As DNA, the CDR3 is TGCGCCAGCAGCACCGGGACAGGGGGCTCCTACAATGAGCAGTTCTTC. The chain employs TRBV5-1 and TRBJ2-1, with 11 bases matching TRBD1. CDR1 and CDR2 (germline): SGHRS, YFSETQ. Trimming took 4 bases from V and 0 from J; bases not matched to a gene: 3. CDR3 length: 16 residues. Supplemented by reference TRBV5-1 and TRBJ2-1, the full variable domain reads KAGVTQTPRYLIKTRGQQVTLSCSPISGHRSVSWYQQTPGQGLQFLFEYFSETQRNKGNFPGRFSGRQFSNSRSEMNVSTLELGDSALYLCASSTGTGGSYNEQFFGPGTRLTVL.